This T cell receptor (beta chain) originates from a study of technical replicates of blood from a few donors. Assay used: immunoSEQ multiplex PCR; TCRdb lists only in-frame clones, some missing. The sample carries roughly 79,000 clones, 91% recorded once. Germline V gene lookup returns CDR1 SGHRS and CDR2 YFSETQ. The CDR3 extends over 14 amino acids. V gave up 3 bases and J gave up 4 bases, with 10 bases separating them. The chain joins TRBV5-1 to TRBJ2-2, with D unclear. Sequencing was carried out using T cells isolated from PBMCs. The clonotype originates from a human donor in good health. Some clones in this sample may be carry-over from other donors' samples. CDR3 bases: TGCGCCAGCAGCTCCGGGTCCTTCACCGGGGAGCTGTTTTTT. Protein: CASSSGSFTGELFF.